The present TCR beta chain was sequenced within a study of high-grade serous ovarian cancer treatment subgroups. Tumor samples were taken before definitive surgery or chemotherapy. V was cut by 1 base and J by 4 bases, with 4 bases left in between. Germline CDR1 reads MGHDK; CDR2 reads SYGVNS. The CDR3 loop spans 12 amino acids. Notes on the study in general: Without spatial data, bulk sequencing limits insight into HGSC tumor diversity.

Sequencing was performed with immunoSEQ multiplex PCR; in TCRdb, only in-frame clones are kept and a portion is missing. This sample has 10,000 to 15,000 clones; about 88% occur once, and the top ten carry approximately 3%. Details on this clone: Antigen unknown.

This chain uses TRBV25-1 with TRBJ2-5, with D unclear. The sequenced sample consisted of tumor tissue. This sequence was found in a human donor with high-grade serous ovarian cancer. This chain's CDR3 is CASSESIETQYF. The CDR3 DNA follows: TGTGCCAGCAGTGAATCTATAGAGACCCAGTACTTC.